These 8 T cell receptor beta chains were all obtained from the same sample, sequenced in a study of lymphopenia after photon versus proton radiotherapy. Only in-frame clones appear in the TCRdb table, and some are missing; sequencing was by immunoSEQ multiplex PCR. Of approximately 160,000 clones listed, around nine tenths are singletons. The sample here was peripheral blood, taken from a patient treated with photon-based radiotherapy. Every receptor here comes from a man aged 50 to 59 with gastric cancer.

The chain has TRBV10-2 and TRBJ2-5; D is ambiguous. The germline V gene encodes CDR1 WSHSY and CDR2 SAAADI. V gave up 3 bases and J gave up 0 bases, with 14 bases separating them. This CDR3 has 16 amino acids. CDR3 region: CASSDWYRKDQETQYF. The CDR3 nucleotides read TGCGCCAGCAGTGATTGGTACAGAAAGGACCAAGAGACCCAGTACTTC.

This clone was counted between two and nine times. The chain recombines TRBV7-6 with TRBJ2-7, with TRBD1 matching 9 bases. CDR3 length: 16 residues. V lost 5 bases and J lost 5; bases outside the gene matches: 13. Per germline, CDR1 SGHVS and CDR2 FNYEAQ. The CDR3 coding sequence is TGTGCCAGCAGCCTATTCCGGGACAGGGTTAGCGACGAGCAGTACTTC. This encodes CASSLFRDRVSDEQYF.

V is TRBV5-1 and J is TRBJ2-3; 9 bases agree with TRBD1. This CDR3 has 18 amino acids. The J segment lost 5 bases and the V segment lost 0 bases, leaving 13 bases of the junction unmatched. CDR1 is SGHRS and CDR2 is YFSETQ in the germline V gene. CDR3: CASSLGSRDRVQRDTQYF. The CDR3 DNA reads as TGCGCCAGCAGCTTGGGGTCCCGGGACAGGGTCCAGCGAGATACGCAGTATTTT.

The chain combines TRBV2 with TRBJ2-7; D is unresolved. The V end lost 9 bases, the J end lost 4 bases, and 10 bases lay between the germline ends. The CDR3 sequence is 11 residues long. Germline-derived CDR1 and CDR2 are SNHLY and FYNNEI. CDR3 sequence (DNA): TGTGCCAGTACTGTCGCTTACGAGCAGTACTTC. Encoded protein: CASTVAYEQYF.

The chain has TRBV5-5 and TRBJ1-1; D remains ambiguous. The V gene lost 5 bases and the J gene lost 4 bases, with 15 bases spanning the gap. CDR1 SGHKS and CDR2 YYEKEE come from the germline V gene (reference sequence). The CDR3 spans 14 residues. The CDR3 region is CASRSDRPATEAFF. CDR3 in DNA: TGTGCCAGCAGATCTGACCGTCCCGCCACTGAAGCTTTCTTT.

The rearrangement uses TRBV10-3 and TRBJ1-1; maybe TRBD1 (5 bases). CDR1 and CDR2 from the germline V gene are ENHRY and SYGVKD. The V end was cut by 0 bases, the J end by 4 bases, with 15 bases between. The CDR3 contains 16 residues. Written as DNA, the CDR3 is TGTGCCATCAGTGAGTCTCACCCGGGGGTGAGCACTGAAGCTTTCTTT. It translates to CAISESHPGVSTEAFF.

The rearrangement joins TRBV30 to TRBJ1-4; D uncertain. The CDR3 consists of 15 residues. CDR1 GTSNPN and CDR2 SVGIG come from the germline V gene (reference sequence). Trimming took off 4 bases at V and 0 bases at J, with 12 bases between the two ends. Here the CDR3 reads CAWNTADATNEKLFF. The CDR3 DNA reads TGTGCCTGGAATACCGCCGATGCAACTAATGAAAAACTGTTTTTT.

The CDR3 is CASSSDSHEQYF. DNA for the CDR3: TGTGCCAGCAGCTCGGACAGCCACGAGCAGTACTTC. This chain uses TRBV5-4 with TRBJ2-7; tentative D call: TRBD1 (6 bases). The CDR3 extends over 12 amino acids. Germline V gene sequence: CDR1 SGHNT, CDR2 YYREEE (reference sequence). Trimming pared 3 bases from V and 5 bases from J, leaving 9 bases between.